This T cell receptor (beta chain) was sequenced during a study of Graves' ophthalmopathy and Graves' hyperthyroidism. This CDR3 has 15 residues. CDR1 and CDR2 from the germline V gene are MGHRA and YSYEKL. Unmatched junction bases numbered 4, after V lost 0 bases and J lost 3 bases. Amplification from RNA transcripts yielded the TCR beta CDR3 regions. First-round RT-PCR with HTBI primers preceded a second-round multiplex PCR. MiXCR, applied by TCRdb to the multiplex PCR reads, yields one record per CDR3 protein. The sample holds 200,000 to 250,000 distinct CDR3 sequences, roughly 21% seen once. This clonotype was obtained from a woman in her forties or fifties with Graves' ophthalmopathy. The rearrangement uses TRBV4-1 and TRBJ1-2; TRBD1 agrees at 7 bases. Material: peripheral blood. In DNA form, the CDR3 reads TGCGCCAGCAGCCAAGATCCCAGGGGGGACTATGGCTACACCTTC. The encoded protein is CASSQDPRGDYGYTF.